This T cell receptor (beta chain) was identified during a study of Graves' ophthalmopathy and Graves' hyperthyroidism listed by TCRdb under 2018. Study-wide context: Peripheral blood was collected before any treatment was given, at the time of initial diagnosis. After sampling, hyperthyroidism patients received methimazole starting at 30 mg daily, and ophthalmopathy patients received high-dose intravenous methylprednisolone. For independent validation, a separate cohort was made up of approximately 18 hyperthyroidism patients plus 17 patients who later progressed from hyperthyroidism to ophthalmopathy. To explore V-J signatures that separate ophthalmopathy from hyperthyroidism, a discovery set of about a hundred patients was enrolled, consisting of approximately 45 with ophthalmopathy and approximately 60 with stable hyperthyroidism. In over five hyperthyroidism patients, T-cell repertoires of thyroid tissue and blood were compared. In total, 135 blood samples were TCR-sequenced: 40 to 45 ophthalmopathy, 75 hyperthyroidism and some 17 hyperthyroidism-to-ophthalmopathy patients. The study used TCR beta repertoire signatures to distinguish Graves' ophthalmopathy from Graves' hyperthyroidism and to predict progression to ophthalmopathy.

Patients with ophthalmopathy had moderately to severely active disease, with a Clinical Activity Score of 3 or more, a NOSPECS grade of 4 or more, and a disease duration of less than 3 months. Patients with other autoimmune diseases, uncontrolled infections, pregnancy or lactation were excluded. Diagnosis was based on clinical symptoms, serum thyroxine, TRAb, thyroid ultrasound and orbital computed tomography. Ficoll-Paque density gradient centrifugation was used to isolate PBMCs from about 10 ml of fresh peripheral blood. Total RNA was extracted with Trizol reagent and quality-checked on an Agilent 2100 Bioanalyzer. TCR beta CDR3 regions were amplified from RNA transcripts for repertoire sequencing. A first-round RT-PCR used HTBI primers with the Qiagen OneStep RT-PCR kit, followed by a second-round multiplex PCR, size selection and purification. The libraries underwent paired-end sequencing with 100 bp reads on an Illumina HiSeq2000. Per the authors' processing: SOAPnuke was used to process the reads, throwing out any read that had adapters, had uncalled bases, had a mean Phred below 15, or lacked an exact constant-primer or identifier match. COPE v1.2.5 was used to merge the high-quality paired reads. Each unique nucleotide sequence was treated as a clonotype, and MiTCR v1.1 was used to align the clonotypes to the IMGT TRB V, D and J references. Only V-J combinations with frequency above 0.0001 were analysed, covering approximately 99% of repertoires. For each V-J combination, a TCR clonal expansion and chaos score was defined as F50 clonal expansion divided by the chaos observed in the TCRdist matrix. Welch's t-statistics and random forest were used to reduce features to more than ten V-J combinations, which were fed into a naive Bayes classifier. Thyroid-blood repertoire similarity was quantified with the Morisita-Horn index. TCRdb trimmed public reads at Q25 via fastp, called clones via MiXCR and kept in-frame beta chains. Each record represents a unique CDR3 protein, reported with the most common genes and DNA among its rows. These V and J calls rely on TCRdb rather than the paper's analysis. This sample comprises about 740,000 distinct CDR3 sequences, roughly two fifths of them detected only once. About 40% of the sample is taken by the ten largest.

CDR1 and CDR2 (SEHNR, FQNEAQ) derive from the germline V gene (reference sequence). The CDR3 contains 14 residues, cysteine and phenylalanine counted. Kept here is only the CDR3 DNA, which spans 42 bases and is read in frame from base 1. V lost 8 bases and J lost 2 bases, and the count of bases not matched to a germline gene is 7. Summary of the overall study and its limitations: Ophthalmopathy was separated from stable hyperthyroidism by the 13-signature model with about 90% sensitivity and about 81% specificity in cross-validation and with 80%/75% in the test set. No statistical method was used to set the sample size in advance, and the investigators knew which group each participant was assigned to. Most expanded thyroid clonotypes with a frequency above 0.001 also appeared in blood, which suggests that blood repertoires may reflect the immune response in the thyroid. In validation, the model predicted ophthalmopathy progression with more than 70% sensitivity and around 72% specificity; roughly eleven predicted patients were CT-confirmed with GO in a median of approximately six months.

This clonotype was detected ten times or more. This clone's antigen is unknown. No per-base quality is available; no much larger clone lies one base away. This TCR came from an adult man with Graves' ophthalmopathy. The V and J genes are TRBV7-9 and TRBJ2-7; 9 bases in between match TRBD1. Sequencing used peripheral blood. The CDR3 region: CASSGTGITYEQYF. The nucleotide sequence reads TGTGCCAGCTCGGGGACAGGGATTACCTACGAGCAGTACTTC.